This T cell receptor beta chain was captured by sequencing in a study of cytomegalovirus exposure and HLA in healthy donors (dated by TCRdb to about 2017). The study in broad terms: An earlier analysis of roughly 500 of the donors reported 250 to 300 Gb of sequence data and around 110 million unique TCR beta sequences from about 179 million T cells. An early release covering more than 500 HLA-typed donors comprised 300 to 350 gigabases of sequencing data and tens of millions of unique TCR sequences. The genetic ancestry cluster associated with self-reported Caucasian donors included about 84% of the roughly 390 genotyped donors. The study aimed to test whether signatures of past pathogen exposure could be identified by cataloging public T cell receptors. The study profiled the T cell repertoires of under 700 subjects by immunosequencing and related them to cytomegalovirus serostatus. In addition to the first cohort of 666 subjects, a separate validation cohort of some 120 different subjects was used. The study combined high-throughput TCR immunosequencing, statistical association of individual TCRs with disease status, and machine learning to predict cytomegalovirus infection status. A later analysis re-analyzed previously published TCR beta repertoires from roughly 630 donors and added high-resolution HLA genotyping to study TCR occurrence patterns. In the later analysis, no new phenotypic data were used to find candidate immune exposures; instead, reliance was placed on TCR beta sequences and their occurrence across donors. In an earlier analysis of 550 to 700 of the donors, high-throughput TCR beta sequencing was used to judge whether each TCR beta V gene segment behaved as functional or pseudogenic. Donor age, sex, ethnicity and CMV serostatus were compiled alongside the repertoire data. Genome-wide SNP genotypes for about 65% of the 666 donors were used in a later genetic analysis, which treated that subset as a discovery cohort. Every repertoire in the discovery cohort had been generated on one and the same sequencing platform. HLA typing covered class I and class II loci at four-digit resolution. Typing coverage varied by locus: about 629-630 donors for A, B, C, DRB1 and DQB1; about 520 for DQA1; approximately 570 for DPA1; under 490 for DPB1. A few DR-DQ haplotypes were handled as single units for association and clustering because linkage in the cohort was strong. Among around 400 genotyped donors of the cohort, an average of about 220,000 unique TCR beta nucleotide sequences was sequenced per donor, of which roughly 18% were non-productive. Here is what the overall study found, with its caveats: In vitro tests confirmed that a few of the cytomegalovirus-associated TCR beta chains recognize cytomegalovirus antigens. A total of fewer than 200 TCR beta chains were listed by the study as associated with cytomegalovirus. When HLA alleles, especially DR and DQ, strongly co-occurred, attributing TCR associations to individual alleles was difficult. In a later analysis, the rate of TCR association differed among HLA loci, with DRB1 alleles having the most associated TCRs and HLA-C alleles having the fewest. In a later analysis, HLA-associated TCR beta chains were found to be more clonally expanded and to have lower generation probabilities than equally common non-associated chains. Linkage disequilibrium might explain the correlated functional status among segregating V segments, but an unknown experimental factor could not be ruled out. The earlier analysis of approximately 540 of the donors excluded 15 to 20 rarely observed V segments, including chromosome 9 orphons, because counts were too low. Some IMGT-functional V segments, including TRBV6-2 and TRBV6-3, could not be told apart with the 87-base-pair reads, so those segments were excluded. According to the authors, the approach could potentially be generalized to other disease states and immunological phenotypes. In a later analysis, several top co-occurrence clusters were reported to appear linked to parvovirus B19, influenza, CMV and Epstein-Barr virus. This cohort had only TCR beta chains sequenced, and the lack of alpha or paired-chain data limited which features could be detected. A later analysis associated about 17,000 TCR beta sequences with specific HLA alleles at a false discovery rate of 0.05. Compared with the roughly 670-donor mean, donors in an Asian-associated ancestry cluster had fewer N-insertions in productive TCRs, according to a later genetic analysis. Sequencing depth was assumed to be roughly uniform across donors in the presence/absence analyses, though that assumption may not hold. Broadly in line with IMGT annotations, most TCR beta V segments showed up in productive rearrangements about 87% or about 30% of the time in an earlier analysis of 450 to 600 of the donors. Immune exposure information for the cohort was limited to CMV serostatus. Most TCR sequences were observed very rarely across donors, whereas some public TCRs were present in many individuals. A cluster of highly shared sequence variants was judged likely to be a technical artifact of the sequencing pipeline. According to a later analysis, most CMV-associated TCR beta chains appeared to be HLA-restricted, and the HLA associations seemed to be driven largely by CMV exposure. An association between a missense DCLRE1C variant and V-gene and J-gene trimming of TCR beta chains was found in a later genetic analysis and replicated in an independent cohort. A further reported finding was that TCR beta sequences accurately predicted the HLA-A and HLA-B alleles for most subjects in the first cohort. In both the original and validation cohorts, the classifier was reported to diagnose cytomegalovirus status with high specificity and sensitivity. Because some donors lacked HLA typing at each locus, the association tests relied only on the typed subset.

In total, roughly 710 healthy bone marrow donors made up the cohort. At the time of sampling, all cohort members were nominally healthy, though unrecorded immune exposures were likely present. The donor tested CMV seropositive and was one of the 289 seropositive cohort members. A peripheral blood sample was collected from each donor, and TCR beta sequencing was performed on peripheral blood mononuclear cells. Genomic DNA extraction from the blood cell samples was performed with the Qiagen DNeasy Blood Extraction Kit. The CDR3 measures 15 amino acids from cysteine to phenylalanine. The only DNA kept is the CDR3, 45 bases in frame from the first base. From a lookup of the germline V gene, CDR1 and CDR2 are MDHEN and SYDVKM. Trimming removed 3 bases from V and 4 bases from J, leaving 15 bases between the germline ends. The library came from the immunoSEQ multiplex PCR assay. For the multiplex PCR, a mixture combining 60 forward primers for TCR Vbeta segments and 13 reverse primers for TCR Jbeta segments was used. The CDR3 region of rearranged TCR beta genes was amplified from genomic DNA with a multiplex PCR assay. The amplified TCR beta libraries were sequenced on the Illumina HiSeq System as 87-base-pair reads. The source study handled its data this way. Across the 666 repertoires, a later analysis counted 80 million or so unique TCR beta chains, some 11 million of which were shared by at least two donors. Raw reads were error-corrected and collapsed into unique sequences by a nearest-neighbor algorithm in which closely related sequences were merged to remove PCR and sequencing errors. Alignment of CDR3 sequences to IMGT reference sequences was used to assign V, D and J gene segments. For a sequence to be retained, at least a six-nucleotide match to both a V gene segment and a J gene segment was required. A rearrangement was called productive if the CDR3 had no stop codons and remained in frame with V and J, and every other rearrangement was called non-productive. CDR3 was defined according to IMGT convention as the region running from the second conserved V-encoded cysteine to the conserved J-encoded phenylalanine. The earlier analysis of about 620 of the donors excluded sequences that lacked an unambiguous match to a single V gene segment. In an earlier analysis of some 590 of the donors, V segments were called functional above 56.7% productive rearrangements and were called segregating when the between-donor standard deviation exceeded 5%. A statistical classification framework was built for diagnosing cytomegalovirus status from the catalog of TCR beta chain sequences. A later analysis assigned V and J genes by comparing TCR nucleotide sequences with IMGT/GENE-DB human TR gene sequences. The TCRdist pipeline was used in a later analysis to assign CDR3 sequences and most-parsimonious VDJ recombination scenarios. In a later analysis, each TCR beta chain was defined by its CDR3 amino acid sequence together with its V-gene family, and reads without a unique V-gene family were excluded. To address suspected cross-contamination and a sequencing artifact, a later analysis removed a few hundred highly shared, low-generation-probability nucleotide sequences. A later analysis calculated a clonal expansion index for each public chain from normalized within-repertoire ranks of inferred template counts. In a later analysis, generation probabilities were computed using a VDJ recombination model fitted to out-of-frame rearrangements, and the results were checked against IGoR. In a later analysis, hypergeometric tests were used to score TCR-TCR, TCR-HLA and TCR-CMV co-occurrence, with a repertoire-size bias correction applied to TCR pairs. To estimate false discovery rates, a later analysis permuted the HLA or CMV assignments 20 times. A later analysis grouped co-occurring TCRs with DBSCAN, adding TCRdist sequence similarity when clustering within HLA-allele-positive subsets. For co-occurrence clustering, repertoires with fewer than 30,000 or more than 120,000 public chains were excluded, along with several repertoires with anomalous nucleotide sharing. The table comes from immuneACCESS by way of TCRdb, which keeps in-frame sequences with V and J called. Part of the clones is missing from these tables; in studies checked, under half for an unresolved V gene and the rest for unknown reasons. The V and J calls and the clone size are those of that table, but D and trimming were determined from the DNA. This sample holds about 120,000 clones; about 76% were observed only once. The ten largest make up 30% of the sample.

Concerning this clone: The specificity of this receptor is unknown. Base-call qualities are not available, and no considerably larger clone is one nucleotide away.

Sequenced sample: PBMCs. The clonotype was recovered from a man aged 60 to 75 in good health and CMV-seropositive. In this chain, TRBV28 is recombined with TRBJ1-2, with TRBD1 tentatively as D gene (5 bases match). The CDR3 amino acid sequence is: CASSFSGTTIYGYTF. DNA sequence: TGTGCCAGCAGTTTCTCCGGGACTACCATCTATGGCTACACCTTC.